A selection of T cell receptor beta chains follows, all from one sample in a study of CD8+CD57+ T cells in acquired aplastic anemia. Each CDR3 protein is one row after TCRdb ran MiXCR on the reads. The data show some 150,000 distinct CDR3 sequences, with 40% to 45% seen just once and less than 8.5% held by the top ten. Sequencing was carried out using sorted CD4+, CD8+, or CD8+CD57+ T cells (not recorded which) from PBMCs. These receptors were collected from a human donor in good health, serving as a control. Both conserved end residues are part of each CDR3.

len	v_gene	CDR3aa
12	TRBV25-1	CASQSSNYGYTF
16	TRBV6-1	CASSEGPPAGNSPLHF
14	TRBV5-4	CASSLALTGHEQYF
15	TRBV11-3	CASSDLGQGEDEAFF
15	TRBV24-1	CATSDQQGLSAGYTF
14	TRBV6-4	CASSDGDFNYGYTF
14	TRBV7-6	CASARGTGYNEQFF
12	TRBV2	CASSGRYRRYTF
15	TRBV2	CASTRGGLNNPPLHF
13	TRBV2	CASKAPRDYGYTF
14	TRBV5-8	CASSTWRGYNEQFF
13	TRBV24-1	CATSEWGRETQYF
17	TRBV20-1	CSAKDRGPSFKDSPLHF
14	TRBV20-1	CSADTGGNGQPQHF
13	TRBV24-1	CATSGTDYYGYTF
14	TRBV15	CATSRDKGPYEQYF
15	TRBV15	CATSLGLTTNEKLFF
14	TRBV20-1	CSARDQTGNQPQHF
14	TRBV28	CASSSGQFTDTQYF
12	TRBV3-1	CASSQGQQPQHF
14	TRBV10-3	CATEDREGVYGYTF
15	TRBV7-2	CASSLLAFSSYEQYF
13	TRBV7-6	CASSPGTGDTQYF
14	TRBV15	CATSRDGIPYEQYF
14	TRBV10-3	CATYPRTGGYEQYF
15	TRBV11-3	CASSLLAGRGAPLHF
14	TRBV30	CAWSVGAPDQPQHF
19	TRBV20-1	CSARAGRQGPKISTDTQYF
15	TRBV7-2	CASSLNRVKASPLHF